This T cell receptor beta chain was observed in a study of blood T cell repertoires in COVID-19 (TCRdb year 2020). About the investigation overall: Samples from collaborators originated in the United States, Italy and Spain and spanned both the acute and convalescent phases of COVID-19. The repertoires were released in a freely available public database intended as a resource for research on the immune response to SARS-CoV-2. The prospective study material was composed of cDNA or gDNA derived from T cells, B-cell-depleted T cells, or PBMCs. The samples were drawn from two sources: the first 160 participants of the ongoing ImmuneRACE study, and fewer than 1,500 subjects contributed by 6 global collaborators. Deeply sampled blood TCRbeta repertoires from subjects exposed to, actively infected with, or recovered from COVID-19 were included in the dataset. HLA class I and class II types, where available, came from metadata supplied by the sample provider rather than from assay-based typing. A de-identified subject ID, COVID-19 status, age in years and sex were almost always included in the sample metadata.

The collaborating institutions used their own protocols to collect whole blood in K2EDTA tubes. Collaborator samples were shipped for TCRbeta analysis as frozen whole blood, isolated PBMCs, or DNA extracted from either sample type. What the work shows at the level of the full study, not this receptor alone: The amount of clinical and demographic metadata varied by source and participant and was provided uncurated.

The V end loses 1 base and the J end loses 1 base, and a stretch of 3 bases separates them. Sequences LNHNV (CDR1) and YYDKDF (CDR2) are obtained from the germline V gene (reference sequence). Inclusive of the bounding cysteine and phenylalanine, the CDR3 is 13 residues long. Only the CDR3 DNA is retained, 39 bases long and in frame from the first base. In this sample, this clone turned up once. Its antigen is unknown. It has no much larger one-base neighbor in the sample; base qualities were not kept. The immunoSEQ Assay, a bias-controlled multiplex PCR, was used to amplify TCRbeta CDR3 regions from genomic DNA. Per the source publication's procedure: The number of nucleated cells in each sample was estimated from the amplification of reference gene primers within the assay. To quantify the absolute abundance of each unique TCRbeta CDR3 rearrangement, sequence reads were collapsed and filtered. For each sample, productive Simpson clonality was calculated as the square root of Simpson's diversity index across productive rearrangements. In TCRdb, the immuneACCESS table is reduced to in-frame sequences with V and J assigned. These tables do not hold every clone; where another copy was compared, an unresolved V gene accounts for under half, and the others remain unexplained. That table gives V, J and clone size, and the DNA gave D and trimming. The sample data list about 260,000 clones, and approximately 87% of these were observed just once. The ten largest account for 2% to 2.5% of the sample.

Recombination linked TRBV15 to TRBJ2-3, with no reliable assignment of the D segment. The TCR originated in a woman between 50 and 59 years old with acute or convalescent COVID-19. Sequenced: peripheral blood. The CDR3 has the sequence CATSRVGTDTQYF. The DNA is TGTGCCACCAGCAGAGTCGGCACAGATACGCAGTATTTT.